These 10 T cell receptor beta chains share one sample of origin, sequenced in a study of T cells in Graves' hyperthyroidism and ophthalmopathy. The TCR beta CDR3 regions underwent amplification using RNA transcripts as the source. TCR CDR3 regions were first amplified by RT-PCR with HTBI primers. Using its own MiXCR run on the multiplex PCR reads, TCRdb lists one record per CDR3 protein. This table has roughly 380,000 distinct CDR3 sequences, less than 15% appearing once. The sample taken for sequencing was blood. The receptors originated from a man aged 25 to 45 with Graves' hyperthyroidism that later progressed to Graves' ophthalmopathy.

This clonotype has a count of ten or more. The gene calls are TRBV5-1 and TRBJ2-3, with D uncertain. V lost 1 base and J lost 7, with 7 bases in between. This CDR3 region has 12 residues. CDR1 is SGHRS and CDR2 is YFSETQ in the germline V gene. CDR3 in amino acids: CASSLMENTQYF. The CDR3, as DNA: TGCGCCAGCAGCTTGATGGAGAATACGCAGTATTTT. Filled out from reference TRBV5-1 and TRBJ2-3, the complete variable domain reads KAGVTQTPRYLIKTRGQQVTLSCSPISGHRSVSWYQQTPGQGLQFLFEYFSETQRNKGNFPGRFSGRQFSNSRSEMNVSTLELGDSALYLCASSLMENTQYFGPGTRLTVL.

This clonotype was seen ten or more times. The chain uses TRBV11-3 and TRBJ1-1; D gene uncertain. Trimming shortened V by 4 bases and J by 5 bases, and 17 bases separated the two germline ends. CDR1 and CDR2 (germline): SGHNT, YENEEA. The CDR3 length is 15 residues. CDR3 loop: CASSSRYKGWTEAFF. CDR3 DNA sequence: TGTGCCAGCAGCTCCCGATACAAGGGTTGGACTGAAGCTTTCTTT.

As concerns this clonotype: Being one base from a much bigger clone, this may be a read error. A read error is likely, as this CDR3 ends without the conserved phenylalanine or tryptophan. The chain employs TRBV11-1 and TRBJ1-6, with 10 bases aligning to TRBD1. V shed 5 bases and J 3 bases; nucleotides not matched to a gene: 7. This CDR3 is 17 amino acids long. Germline CDR1 reads SGHAT; CDR2 reads FQDESV (reference sequence). For the CDR3, the DNA is TGTGCCAGCAGCCCTCTCCGGGACAGGGGCTATAATTCACCCCTCCACCTT. Its protein product is CASSPLRDRGYNSPLHL.

This clonotype was seen many times. The CDR3 here is CASSPTHPTYYTGELFF. The CDR3 region has the DNA TGTGCCAGCAGTCCCACCCATCCCACATACTACACCGGGGAGCTGTTTTTT. The V call is TRBV12-3 or TRBV12-4, the J call TRBJ2-2, with D hard to call. Trimming left V 5 bases short and J 3 bases short, with 19 bases between. The length of the CDR3 is 17 residues.

Here the CDR3 DNA reads TGTGCCAGCAGCACACCCGGGACGGCGGGGGAGCAGTACTTC. Translated, it gives CASSTPGTAGEQYF. V is TRBV7-9 and J is TRBJ2-7; D may be TRBD2 (6 bases). Germline V gene lookup returns CDR1 SEHNR and CDR2 FQNEAQ (reference sequence). The V end lost 5 bases, the J end lost 7 bases, and 18 bases lay between the germline ends. CDR3 length: 14 residues.

This clonotype was counted many times. The V and J genes are TRBV28 and TRBJ1-6; the match to TRBD1 covers 7 bases. The germline gives CDR1 MDHEN, CDR2 SYDVKM. There are 17 residues in the CDR3. Germline trimming cut 2 bases from V and 7 bases from J; bases unmatched to any gene: 11. Written as DNA, the CDR3 is TGTGCCAGCAGTTTAGAGTGGACAGGAGGGGGGAATTCACCCCTCCACTTT. Protein: CASSLEWTGGGNSPLHF. The variable domain in full, completed from reference TRBV28 and TRBJ1-6, reads DVKVTQSSRYLVKRTGEKVFLECVQDMDHENMFWYRQDPGLGLRLIYFSYDVKMKEKGDIPEGYSVSREKKERFSLILESASTNQTSMYLCASSLEWTGGGNSPLHFGNGTRLTVT.

Points on this clonotype: Lacking the conserved final phenylalanine or tryptophan, this CDR3 likely reflects a read error. J is TRBJ1-1 and V is TRBV14; D unresolved. The CDR3 is made up of 14 amino acids. Trimming pared 4 bases from V and 0 bases from J, leaving 9 bases between. Germline values: CDR1 SGHDN, CDR2 FVKESK. CDR3 sequence (DNA): TGTGCCAGCAGCCGAGTGATGCTGAACACTGAAGCTTTCCTT. Translated: CASSRVMLNTEAFL.

This clonotype has at least ten counts. The gene calls are TRBV11-3 and TRBJ1-6, with 11 bases lining up with TRBD1. Germline CDR1 is SGHNT and CDR2 is YENEEA. V shed 5 bases and J 7 bases; nucleotides not matched to a gene: 4. The CDR3 extends over 15 amino acids. Here the CDR3 DNA reads TGTGCCAGCAGCGGAGGGGACAGGGGGAATTCACCCCTCCACTTT. Its protein product is CASSGGDRGNSPLHF.

A few counts support this clonotype. The V call is TRBV19, the J call TRBJ2-1; D gene uncertain. The CDR3 length is 13 residues. Deletions cut 7 bases from V and 8 bases from J, with 15 bases between. Looked up from germline, CDR1 is LNHDA and CDR2 is SQIVND (reference sequence). In nucleotides, the CDR3 is TGTGCCAGTAACTTCGACTTACGCGATGAGCAGTTCTTC. This codes for CASNFDLRDEQFF.

In its sample, this clonotype was seen a few times. This may be a read error, as it is one base from a much larger clone. The chain combines TRBV7-9 with TRBJ1-1, with D unresolved. Trimming removed 4 bases at V and 7 bases at J, with 10 bases between. The length of the CDR3 is 12 residues. Germline V lookup: CDR1 SEHNR, CDR2 FQNEAQ (reference sequence). The CDR3 here is CASSSASSEAFF. CDR3 nucleotides: TGTGCCAGCAGCTCAGCGTCGAGTGAAGCTTTCTTT.